This TCR beta chain is from a study of cytomegalovirus exposure and HLA in healthy donors. This CDR3 is built from 15 residues. Researchers ran the PCR with 60 Vbeta and 13 Jbeta primers. TCRdb's table, derived via immunoSEQ multiplex PCR, lists solely in-frame clones and lacks some. This sample has just under 80,000 clones; about three quarters occur once, and the top ten carry around 4.8%. This chain uses TRBV21-1 with TRBJ2-7; the table gives TRBD1 as D, unverified against the DNA. TRBV21-1 is reported as a pseudogene. The sequencing input was PBMCs. This TCR was recovered from a man aged 40-55 years in good health and CMV-seronegative. The CDR3 loop is CASSKGGQGPYEQYF. The DNA for the CDR3 is TGTGCCAGCAGCAAAGGAGGACAGGGCCCCTACGAGCAGTACTTC.